This T cell receptor (beta chain) was sequenced for a study of T-cell memory formation after mild COVID-19. Study context: Largely, the TCR clusters proved donor specific.

A few counts support this clonotype. In TCRdb, the 5' RACE reads were re-called with MiXCR into one record per CDR3 protein. The table includes 350,000 to 450,000 distinct CDR3 sequences, under 30% detected once. The origin of this receptor is an adult woman who had mild COVID-19 (a few samples of this study predate the infection). Cell type and time point are not known. What was sequenced was PBMCs or a T cell subset sorted from them (not recorded which).

The DNA of the CDR3 is TGCAGCGTTGAAGGGACAGGGGTTTCCTACAATGAGCAGTTCTTC. Protein sequence: CSVEGTGVSYNEQFF. This chain joins TRBV29-1 and TRBJ2-1; TRBD1 matches 9 bases. CDR3 length equals 15 residues. CDR1 and CDR2 (germline): SQVTM, ANQGSEA. The J segment lost 1 base and the V segment lost 1 base, leaving 2 bases of the junction unmatched.